Shown below are 14 T cell receptor beta chains from a single sample sequenced in a study of CD8+CD57+ T cells in acquired aplastic anemia. Template material for TCR beta VDJ and CDR3 profiling consisted of genomic DNA. Each CDR3 protein gets one entry after TCRdb re-called the reads with MiXCR. Of 100,000 to 150,000 distinct CDR3 sequences listed, roughly 40% were seen once; the top ten hold roughly 8.1%. What was sequenced was sorted CD4+, CD8+, or CD8+CD57+ T cells (not recorded which) from PBMCs. The receptors derive from a human donor in good health, serving as a control.

There are many counts of this clonotype. The chain employs TRBV6-1 and TRBJ2-7, with TRBD2 matching over 7 bases. Germline CDR1 MNHNS, CDR2 SASEGT. V shed 5 bases and J 3 bases; nucleotides not matched to a gene: 7. This CDR3 has 14 amino acids. In nucleotides, the CDR3 is TGTGCCAGCAGTCCAGCGGGGATCGTCTACGAGCAGTACTTC. Translation: CASSPAGIVYEQYF.

About this clonotype: The germline gene is not matched at one end of the junction; a read error may be the cause. CDR3 sequence (DNA): TGTGCCAGCAGACAGACGCCAGGAACTAATGAAAAACTGCTTTTT. It translates to CASRQTPGTNEKLLF. The chain employs TRBV24-1 and TRBJ1-4; TRBD1 is a possible D gene (5 bases). The germline V gene has CDR1 KGHDR and CDR2 SFDVKD. The CDR3 extends over 15 amino acids.

This clonotype showed up just once. The rearrangement links TRBV6-5 to TRBJ1-5; possibly TRBD1 for D (5 bases). The length of the CDR3 is 15 residues. The germline gives CDR1 MNHEY, CDR2 SVGAGI. The ends were cut back, 0 bases at V and 9 bases at J, with 15 bases in the middle. CDR3 residues: CASSYSGIGGWPQHF. The CDR3 DNA reads TGTGCCAGCAGTTACTCAGGCATTGGGGGATGGCCCCAGCATTTT.

This clonotype turned up a few times. The chain combines TRBV18 with TRBJ2-5; 9 nucleotides line up with TRBD2. Germline CDR1 reads KGHSH; CDR2 reads LQKENI. CDR3 length: 17 amino acids. V lost 2 bases to trimming and J lost 4 bases; unmatched junction nucleotides: 11. CDR3: CASSPSLLAGVRETQYF. Here the CDR3 DNA reads TGTGCCAGCTCACCAAGTCTCTTAGCGGGAGTCCGAGAGACCCAGTACTTC. The entire variable domain, with the rest obtained from reference TRBV18 and TRBJ2-5, is as follows: NAGVMQNPRHLVRRRGQEARLRCSPMKGHSHVYWYRQLPEEGLKFMVYLQKENIIDESGMPKERFSAEFPKEGPSILRIQQVVRGDSAAYFCASSPSLLAGVRETQYFGPGTRLLVL.

The genes are TRBV5-4 and TRBJ1-2; TRBD1 matches 12 bases. The V gene's germline CDR1 is SGHNT and CDR2 YYREEE (reference sequence). After removal of 4 bases from V and 5 bases from J, the junction contained 9 bases not matched to a gene. This CDR3 region has 16 residues. The CDR3 loop reads CASSPRDRGLSYGYTF. CDR3 DNA sequence: TGTGCCAGCAGCCCACGGGACAGGGGGCTTTCTTATGGCTACACCTTC.

A note on this clonotype: At one of its ends the junction is not consistent with the germline gene, which may arise from a read error. The rearrangement uses TRBV4-1 and TRBJ2-7; D call uncertain. The germline V gene has CDR1 MGHRA and CDR2 YSYEKL. The length of the CDR3 is 14 residues. CDR3 DNA: TGCGCCAGCAGCCAAGATGGCGGAGCCTACGAGCGGTACTTC. Translation gives CASSQDGGAYERYF.

This clonotype was observed a handful of times. A read error is possible here, since a much larger clone lies one base away. This CDR3 fails to terminate in the conserved phenylalanine or tryptophan, so it likely reflects a read error. The chain employs TRBV2 and TRBJ2-7; D remains unclear. Germline V CDR1 and CDR2: SNHLY, FYNNEI. Trimming left V 9 bases short and J 3 bases short, with 15 bases between. There are 13 residues in the CDR3. CDR3: CASTTGSYYEQYL. The CDR3 nucleotides read TGTGCCAGTACTACCGGGTCCTACTACGAGCAGTACCTC.

A word on this clonotype: Because the CDR3 is missing its conserved closing phenylalanine or tryptophan, this is likely a read error. The chain has TRBV4-2 and TRBJ2-3; 15 bases fit TRBD2. Per germline, CDR1 LGHNA and CDR2 YNFKEQ. The CDR3 loop spans 17 amino acids. V lost 4 bases to trimming and J lost 5 bases; unmatched junction nucleotides: 7. CDR3 residues: CASSLRTSGGALDTQYY. CDR3 nucleotide sequence: TGTGCCAGCAGCCTACGGACTAGCGGGGGGGCCCTAGATACGCAGTATTAT.

A word on this clonotype: This may come from a read error, since a much larger clone is one base off. J is TRBJ2-5 and V is TRBV11-2; no clear D gene. Germline assignment: CDR1 SGHAT and CDR2 FQNNGV. This CDR3 contains 14 residues. The CDR3, as DNA: TGTACCAGCAGCTTAGATTACACCCAAGAGACCCAGTACTTC. Translation gives CTSSLDYTQETQYF.

In its sample, this clonotype was seen a few times. A much larger clone differs by one base, so this may be a read error. The chain combines TRBV11-3 with TRBJ2-3, with D perhaps matching TRBD1 or TRBD2 (6 bases each). The germline V gene has CDR1 SGHNT and CDR2 YENEEA. The CDR3 contains 14 residues. The CDR3 reads CASSSGGVTDTQCF. The CDR3 DNA follows: TGTGCCAGCAGCTCCGGGGGCGTGACAGATACGCAGTGTTTT.

CDR3 amino acids: CASSLVQGAGTDTQYF. The CDR3 region has the DNA TGCGCCAGCAGCTTGGTACAGGGGGCAGGCACAGATACGCAGTATTTT. The V gene is TRBV5-1, the J gene TRBJ2-3; 9 positions match TRBD1. Per the germline V gene, CDR1 is SGHRS and CDR2 is YFSETQ. V dropped 0 bases and J dropped 1; count of bases not matched to a gene: 3. The CDR3 covers 16 residues.

The V and J genes are TRBV2 and TRBJ2-5; D gene uncertain. With 6 bases removed from V and 4 bases from J, the gap between germline ends came to 18 bases. CDR3 length: 15 residues. CDR1 and CDR2 (germline): SNHLY, FYNNEI. In DNA, the CDR3 is TGTGCCAGCAGCGTAGGCCTCCGCGGCGGAGAGACCCAGTACTTC. It specifies CASSVGLRGGETQYF.

This clonotype was observed a few times. The genes are TRBV4-2 and TRBJ1-1; a weak D match, TRBD1 (6 bases). The CDR3 extends over 18 amino acids. Germline V gene lookup returns CDR1 LGHNA and CDR2 YNFKEQ. Trimming removed 2 bases at V and 3 bases at J, with 22 bases between. The CDR3 nucleotides are TGTGCCAGCAGCCAATCCCCGGGGATGGGGGCAAGCTACACTGAAGCTTTCTTT. Amino acid sequence: CASSQSPGMGASYTEAFF.

CDR3 nucleotide sequence: TGCAGTGCCAGGAACACTTCGGTTGGCGAGCAGTACTTC. This gives the protein CSARNTSVGEQYF. The chain uses TRBV20-1 and TRBJ2-7; D gene ambiguous. The germline V and J ends were trimmed by 6 bases and 6 bases, with 18 bases remaining between them. The CDR3 runs 13 residues. CDR1 and CDR2 (germline): DFQATT, SNEGSKA (reference sequence).